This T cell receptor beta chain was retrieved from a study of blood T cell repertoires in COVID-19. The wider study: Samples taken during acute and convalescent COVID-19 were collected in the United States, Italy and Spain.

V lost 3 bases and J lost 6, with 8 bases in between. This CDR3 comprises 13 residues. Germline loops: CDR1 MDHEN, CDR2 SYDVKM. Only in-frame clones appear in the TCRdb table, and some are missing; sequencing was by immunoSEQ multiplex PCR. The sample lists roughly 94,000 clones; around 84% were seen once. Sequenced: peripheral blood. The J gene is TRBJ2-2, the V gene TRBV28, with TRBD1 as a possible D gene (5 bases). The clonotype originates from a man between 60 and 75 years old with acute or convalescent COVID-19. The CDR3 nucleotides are TGTGCCAGCAGTTTGTTCAGGGCCGGGGAGCTGTTTTTT. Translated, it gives CASSLFRAGELFF.